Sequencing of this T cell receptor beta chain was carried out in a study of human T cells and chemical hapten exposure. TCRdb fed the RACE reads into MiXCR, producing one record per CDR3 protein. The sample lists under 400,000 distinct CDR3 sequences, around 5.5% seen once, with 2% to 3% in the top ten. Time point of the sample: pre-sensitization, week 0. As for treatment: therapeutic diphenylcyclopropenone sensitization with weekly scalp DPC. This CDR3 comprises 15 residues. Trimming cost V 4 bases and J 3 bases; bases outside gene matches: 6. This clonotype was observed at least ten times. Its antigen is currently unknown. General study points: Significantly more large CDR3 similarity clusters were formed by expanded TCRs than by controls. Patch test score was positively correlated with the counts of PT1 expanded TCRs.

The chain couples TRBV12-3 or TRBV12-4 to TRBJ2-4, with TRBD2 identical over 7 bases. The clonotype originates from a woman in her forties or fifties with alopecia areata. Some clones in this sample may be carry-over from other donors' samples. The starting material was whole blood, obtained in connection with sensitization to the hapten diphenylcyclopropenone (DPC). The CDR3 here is CASSWGREGKNIQYF. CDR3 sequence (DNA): TGTGCCAGCAGTTGGGGCAGGGAGGGCAAAAACATTCAGTACTTC.